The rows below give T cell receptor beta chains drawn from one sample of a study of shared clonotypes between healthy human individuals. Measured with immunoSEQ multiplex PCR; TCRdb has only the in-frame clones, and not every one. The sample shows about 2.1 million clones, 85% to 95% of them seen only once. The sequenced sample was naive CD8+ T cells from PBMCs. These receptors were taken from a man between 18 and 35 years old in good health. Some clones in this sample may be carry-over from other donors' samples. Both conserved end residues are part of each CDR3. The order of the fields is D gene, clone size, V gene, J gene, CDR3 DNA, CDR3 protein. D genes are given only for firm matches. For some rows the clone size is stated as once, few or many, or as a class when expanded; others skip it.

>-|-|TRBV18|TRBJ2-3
TGTGCCAGCTCACCTAACCGCCGCCCAGATACGCAGTATTTT
CASSPNRRPDTQYF
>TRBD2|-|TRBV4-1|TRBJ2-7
TGCGCCAGCAGCCCGAGCGGGACTCCGTCCTACGAGCAGTACTTC
CASSPSGTPSYEQYF
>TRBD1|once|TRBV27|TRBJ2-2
TGTGCCAGCAGCGGACAGGGCGGCTTCAGGCCTTCAACCGGGGAGCTGTTTTTT
CASSGQGGFRPSTGELFF
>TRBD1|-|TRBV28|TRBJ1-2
TGTGCCAGCAGTTCCGGACAGGGGATCTATGGCTACACCTTC
CASSSGQGIYGYTF
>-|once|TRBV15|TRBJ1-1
TGTGCCACCAGCAGGGGGAGAAACACTGAAGCTTTCTTT
CATSRGRNTEAFF
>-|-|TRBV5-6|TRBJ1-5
TGTGCCAGCAGCTTGGCCAGTGGGGGGAAGCAGCCCCAGCATTTT
CASSLASGGKQPQHF
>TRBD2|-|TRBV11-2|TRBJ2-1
TGTGCCAGCATAGGGGGTCTAGCGGGAGTTTGGGAGCAGTTCTTC
CASIGGLAGVWEQFF
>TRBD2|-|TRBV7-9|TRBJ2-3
TGTGCCAGCAGGTCTACGGCGGGAGCTGCAGATACGCAGTATTTT
CASRSTAGAADTQYF
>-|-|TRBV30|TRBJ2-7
TGTGCCTGGAGCGGTGGGGCGGCGCCCTACGAGCAGTACTTC
CAWSGGAAPYEQYF
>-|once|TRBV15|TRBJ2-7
TGTGCCACCAGCAGAGAACGGAACCAGAACTACGAGCAGTACTTC
CATSRERNQNYEQYF
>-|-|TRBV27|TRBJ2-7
TGTGCCAGTTATAGCGGCTACGAGCAGTACTTC
CASYSGYEQYF
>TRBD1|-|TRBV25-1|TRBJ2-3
TGTGCCAGCAGTTCACCAAGGACAGGGGGCTCGGAAGATACGCAGTATTTT
CASSSPRTGGSEDTQYF
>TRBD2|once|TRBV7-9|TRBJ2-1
TGTGCCAGCAGCTTGTTAGCGGGAAGGGGTCAGTTCTTC
CASSLLAGRGQFF
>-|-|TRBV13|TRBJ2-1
TGTGCCAGCAGCCCGGAGGGGGAGGGGAACAATGAGCAGTTCTTC
CASSPEGEGNNEQFF
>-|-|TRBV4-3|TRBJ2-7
TGCGCCAGCAGCCAAGATTTGACGGCCCCAATCCCCTACGAGCAGTACTTC
CASSQDLTAPIPYEQYF
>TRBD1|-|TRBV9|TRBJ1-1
TGTGCCAGCAGCGTGGGACAGTTGAACACTGAAGCTTTCTTT
CASSVGQLNTEAFF
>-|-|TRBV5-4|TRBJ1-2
TGTGCCAGCAGCGTACAGCGGGGCAACTATGGCTACACCTTC
CASSVQRGNYGYTF
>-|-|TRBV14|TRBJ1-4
TGTGCCAGCAGCCAAGGTCAGGGCGGCGAAAAACTGTTTTTT
CASSQGQGGEKLFF
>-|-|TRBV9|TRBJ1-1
TGTGCCAGCAGCGTAACAGGGAACACTGAAGCTTTCTTT
CASSVTGNTEAFF
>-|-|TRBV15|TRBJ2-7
TGTGCCACCAGCATTTCTCCGGGACCGCACTACGAGCAGTACTTC
CATSISPGPHYEQYF
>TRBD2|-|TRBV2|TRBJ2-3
TGTGCCAGCAGTGAAATGGTAGCGGGAGAGTCGGTTAGCACAGATACGCAGTATTTT
CASSEMVAGESVSTDTQYF
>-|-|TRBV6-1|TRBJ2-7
TGTGCCAGCAGTGAAGAGATGGGCTACGAGCAGTACTTC
CASSEEMGYEQYF
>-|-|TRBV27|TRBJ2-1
TGTGCCAGCAGTTTAGACAGAGGCAATGAGCAGTTCTTC
CASSLDRGNEQFF
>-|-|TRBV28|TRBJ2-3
TGTGCCAGCAGTTTGGCGAGGAGGGCCAGGGATACGCAGTATTTT
CASSLARRARDTQYF
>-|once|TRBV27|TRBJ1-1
TGTGCCAGCAGTTCGCTGATGGGGACTGAAGCTTTCTTT
CASSSLMGTEAFF
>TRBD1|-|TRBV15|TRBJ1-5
TGTGCCACCAGTCCGACAGGGGAGAGCAATCAGCCCCAGCATTTT
CATSPTGESNQPQHF